This note documents a single T cell receptor beta chain sequence. It lacks a known antigen. Base qualities were left out, and no much larger clone turns up one base away. CDR3 length: 13 amino acids, cysteine to phenylalanine. The sequence is cut down to CDR3 DNA, 39 bases in frame from base 1. CDR1 is given as LGHNA and CDR2 as YNFKEQ, both from the germline V gene. Trimming at the junction amounts to 4 bases on V and 2 bases on J, and the germline ends lie 8 bases apart. This record comes from a study of T cells after somatic rescue of genetic block (dated by TCRdb to 2018 to 2021). Background for the entire study: What the study looked at was long-term robustness, specifically in a T-cell system that came about through somatic rescue of a genetic block in T-cell development.

Library preparation was by the immunoSEQ multiplex PCR assay. TCRdb took this table from immuneACCESS and kept in-frame rearrangements with V and J called. Such tables lack part of the clones; where checked against another copy, unresolved V genes explain under half of the gap, and the rest is unexplained. Across this sample there are 100,000 to 120,000 clones, with 85% to 95% seen only once. Together, the top ten hold more than 1.4% of the sample. The origin of this receptor is a woman under 30. The sequencing input was peripheral blood mononuclear cells (PBMCs). The V and J segments used are TRBV4-2 and TRBJ1-1, with the D gene too uncertain to name. The base sequence is TGTGCCAGCAGCCCAGGCAGTAACACTGAAGCTTTCTTT. Translated, this gives CASSPGSNTEAFF.